This is a list of T cell receptor beta chains from one sample in a study of blood T cell repertoires in COVID-19. TCRdb keeps only in-frame clones here, not all; method: immunoSEQ multiplex PCR. The sample includes more than 350,000 clones, roughly 88% of them seen just once. Sequenced sample: PBMCs or T cells enriched from blood (not recorded which). Source of these receptors: a woman aged 18-29 years who had been exposed to COVID-19. CDR3s include the opening cysteine and the closing phenylalanine or tryptophan. The D gene is left open where the match is weak. A clone size is listed for some rows: how often the clone was seen (once, few, many), or a class if it is expanded.

clone_size: -
d_call: TRBD2
v_call: TRBV6-5
j_call: TRBJ2-7
cdr3_nt: TGTGCCAGCAGTCCCGGGACTAGCGGCTACGAGCAGTACTTC
cdr3_aa: CASSPGTSGYEQYF

clone_size: -
d_call: TRBD1
v_call: TRBV7-6
j_call: TRBJ1-4
cdr3_nt: TGTGCCAGCAGCTCTTTAATCAGGGGGCAGGAGGAAAAACTGTTTTTT
cdr3_aa: CASSSLIRGQEEKLFF

clone_size: -
d_call: -
v_call: TRBV4-3
j_call: TRBJ1-6
cdr3_nt: TGCGCCAGCAGCCAAGACCCCCCCCGGGGAAACTATAATTCACCCCTCCACTTT
cdr3_aa: CASSQDPPRGNYNSPLHF

clone_size: -
d_call: -
v_call: TRBV19
j_call: TRBJ2-3
cdr3_nt: TGTGCCAGTAGTACAGGGCGACTCACAGATACGCAGTATTTT
cdr3_aa: CASSTGRLTDTQYF

clone_size: -
d_call: TRBD1
v_call: TRBV30
j_call: TRBJ1-4
cdr3_nt: TGTGCCTGGAGTGTACAGGGGGGGCGTGAAAAACTGTTTTTT
cdr3_aa: CAWSVQGGREKLFF

clone_size: -
d_call: -
v_call: TRBV3-1/TRBV3-2
j_call: TRBJ1-1
cdr3_nt: TGTGCCAGCAGCCAAACAGGTGGTGTCACTGAAGCTTTCTTT
cdr3_aa: CASSQTGGVTEAFF

clone_size: few
d_call: -
v_call: TRBV7-9
j_call: TRBJ2-5
cdr3_nt: TGTGCCAGCAGCTTAGTCGGTGAGACCCAGTACTTC
cdr3_aa: CASSLVGETQYF

clone_size: once
d_call: -
v_call: TRBV18
j_call: TRBJ1-3
cdr3_nt: TGTGCCAGCTCACCACGAGGGTCGGGTGGAAACACCATATATTTT
cdr3_aa: CASSPRGSGGNTIYF

clone_size: -
d_call: TRBD1
v_call: TRBV28
j_call: TRBJ1-2
cdr3_nt: TGTGCCAGCAGCCGAGGGGGACAGCTCTATGGCTACACCTTC
cdr3_aa: CASSRGGQLYGYTF

clone_size: -
d_call: TRBD1
v_call: TRBV14
j_call: TRBJ2-2
cdr3_nt: TGTGCCAGCAGCCGATCCGGGACAGGGAACACCGGGGAGCTGTTTTTT
cdr3_aa: CASSRSGTGNTGELFF

clone_size: -
d_call: -
v_call: TRBV5-8
j_call: TRBJ1-2
cdr3_nt: TGTGCCAGCAGCTTTGGCACCGTCGGCTACACCTTC
cdr3_aa: CASSFGTVGYTF

clone_size: once
d_call: -
v_call: TRBV12-3/TRBV12-4
j_call: TRBJ2-5
cdr3_nt: TGTGCCAGCGGTACTAGTCCTGAGACCCAGTACTTC
cdr3_aa: CASGTSPETQYF

clone_size: -
d_call: TRBD2
v_call: TRBV4-1
j_call: TRBJ2-1
cdr3_nt: TGCGCCAGCAGCCAAGATAGTCCCCCTAGCGGGAGGGGGAATGAGCAGTTCTTC
cdr3_aa: CASSQDSPPSGRGNEQFF

clone_size: -
d_call: -
v_call: TRBV4-2
j_call: TRBJ2-7
cdr3_nt: TGTGCCAGCAGCCAAGGGAGCTACGAGCAGTACTTC
cdr3_aa: CASSQGSYEQYF

clone_size: -
d_call: TRBD1
v_call: TRBV5-1
j_call: TRBJ1-6
cdr3_nt: TGCGCCAGCAGCTTGGGACAGGGTTCGCCCCTCCACTTT
cdr3_aa: CASSLGQGSPLHF

clone_size: -
d_call: TRBD1
v_call: TRBV15
j_call: TRBJ2-5
cdr3_nt: TGTGCCACCAGCGGGGGGCGACAGGGGGCCGGGGAGACCCAGTACTTC
cdr3_aa: CATSGGRQGAGETQYF

clone_size: -
d_call: TRBD2
v_call: TRBV7-9
j_call: TRBJ2-3
cdr3_nt: TGTGCCAGCAGCCGGGCGGGGGGCACAGATACGCAGTATTTT
cdr3_aa: CASSRAGGTDTQYF

clone_size: once
d_call: -
v_call: TRBV28
j_call: TRBJ1-6
cdr3_nt: TGTGCCAGCAACGATCTCGGGAGGCATAATTCACCCCTCCACTTT
cdr3_aa: CASNDLGRHNSPLHF

clone_size: -
d_call: TRBD1
v_call: TRBV5-1
j_call: TRBJ1-4
cdr3_nt: TGCGCCAGCAGTGAGGGGGCCAGAACAAGTAATGAAAAACTGTTTTTT
cdr3_aa: CASSEGARTSNEKLFF

clone_size: few
d_call: -
v_call: TRBV28
j_call: TRBJ1-2
cdr3_nt: TGTGCCAGCAGTTCCGGACAGTCTAACTATGGCTACACCTTC
cdr3_aa: CASSSGQSNYGYTF

clone_size: few
d_call: -
v_call: TRBV12-3/TRBV12-4
j_call: TRBJ2-1
cdr3_nt: TGTGCCAGCAGTTTTGTAGCGGACAATGAGCAGTTCTTC
cdr3_aa: CASSFVADNEQFF

clone_size: -
d_call: TRBD1
v_call: TRBV5-1
j_call: TRBJ2-7
cdr3_nt: TGCGCCAGCAGCTGGAGGGACAGGGGCTCCTACGAGCAGTACTTC
cdr3_aa: CASSWRDRGSYEQYF

clone_size: -
d_call: TRBD1
v_call: TRBV18
j_call: TRBJ1-1
cdr3_nt: TGTGCCAGCTCACCGAATCCAGGGGGCGTCACTGAAGCTTTCTTT
cdr3_aa: CASSPNPGGVTEAFF

clone_size: -
d_call: -
v_call: TRBV18
j_call: TRBJ2-2
cdr3_nt: TGTGCCAGCTCACCGGCCTCGCAGGTCACCGGGGAGCTGTTTTTT
cdr3_aa: CASSPASQVTGELFF

clone_size: once
d_call: TRBD1
v_call: TRBV7-9
j_call: TRBJ1-1
cdr3_nt: TGTGCCAGCGCCGAGGGGGGACAGATGAGAGCCACTGAAGCTTTCTTT
cdr3_aa: CASAEGGQMRATEAFF

clone_size: -
d_call: -
v_call: TRBV21-1
j_call: TRBJ2-3
cdr3_nt: TGTGCCACCAGAATTCTCCGCAGGGGGCGGAGCACAGATACGCAGTATTTT
cdr3_aa: CATRILRRGRSTDTQYF

clone_size: few
d_call: -
v_call: TRBV24-1
j_call: TRBJ2-5
cdr3_nt: TGTGCCACCAGTGTTCGGGGAGAGGGACAAGAGACCCAGTACTTC
cdr3_aa: CATSVRGEGQETQYF

clone_size: -
d_call: -
v_call: TRBV5-8
j_call: TRBJ2-3
cdr3_nt: TGTGCCAGCAGCTTGTACGGATCGGGAGTAGACACAGATACGCAGTATTTT
cdr3_aa: CASSLYGSGVDTDTQYF

clone_size: -
d_call: -
v_call: TRBV2
j_call: TRBJ2-3
cdr3_nt: TGTGCCAGCAGTGAACTAAAAGGGGCTCTGGATACGCAGTATTTT
cdr3_aa: CASSELKGALDTQYF

clone_size: -
d_call: -
v_call: TRBV27
j_call: TRBJ2-3
cdr3_nt: TGTGCCAGCAGTTCCCTAGTTAGTGATACGCAGTATTTT
cdr3_aa: CASSSLVSDTQYF

clone_size: -
d_call: TRBD2
v_call: TRBV5-1
j_call: TRBJ2-1
cdr3_nt: TGCGCCAGCAGCTTGTTACTGACTAGCGGGGGGGCCAACAATGAGCAGTTCTTC
cdr3_aa: CASSLLLTSGGANNEQFF

clone_size: few
d_call: TRBD1
v_call: TRBV20-1
j_call: TRBJ1-1
cdr3_nt: TGCAGTGCTAGTCCTCAACAGGGGCAGGGCACTGAAGCTTTCTTT
cdr3_aa: CSASPQQGQGTEAFF

clone_size: once
d_call: TRBD2
v_call: TRBV4-1
j_call: TRBJ2-4
cdr3_nt: TGCGCCAGCAGCCAAGAAATCCTCACTAGCGGGGGAGGGTACAACATTCAGTACTTC
cdr3_aa: CASSQEILTSGGGYNIQYF

clone_size: -
d_call: -
v_call: TRBV4-3
j_call: TRBJ2-1
cdr3_nt: TGCGCCAGCAGCCAAGATCTAAGCGGGCCCTCCTACAATGAGCAGTTCTTC
cdr3_aa: CASSQDLSGPSYNEQFF